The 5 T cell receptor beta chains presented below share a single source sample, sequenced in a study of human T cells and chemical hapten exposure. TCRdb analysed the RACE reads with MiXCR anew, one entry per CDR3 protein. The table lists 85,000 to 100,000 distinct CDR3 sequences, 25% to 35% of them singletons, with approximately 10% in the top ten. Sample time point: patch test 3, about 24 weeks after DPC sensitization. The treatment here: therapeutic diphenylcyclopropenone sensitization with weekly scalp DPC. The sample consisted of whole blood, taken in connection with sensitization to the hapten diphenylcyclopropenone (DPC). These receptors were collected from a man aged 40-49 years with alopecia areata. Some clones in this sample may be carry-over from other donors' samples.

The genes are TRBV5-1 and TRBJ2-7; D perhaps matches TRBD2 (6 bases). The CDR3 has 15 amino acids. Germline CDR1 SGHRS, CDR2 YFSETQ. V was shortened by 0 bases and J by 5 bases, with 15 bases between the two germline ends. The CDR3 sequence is CASSLGPAGWDEQYF. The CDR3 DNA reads TGCGCCAGCAGCTTGGGGCCAGCGGGTTGGGACGAGCAGTACTTC.

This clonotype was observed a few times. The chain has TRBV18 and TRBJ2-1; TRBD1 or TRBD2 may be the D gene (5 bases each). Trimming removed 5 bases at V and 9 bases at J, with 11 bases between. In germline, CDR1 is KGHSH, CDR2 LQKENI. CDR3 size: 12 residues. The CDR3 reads CASSGEGIEQFF. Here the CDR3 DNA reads TGTGCCAGCTCAGGAGAGGGGATTGAGCAGTTCTTC.

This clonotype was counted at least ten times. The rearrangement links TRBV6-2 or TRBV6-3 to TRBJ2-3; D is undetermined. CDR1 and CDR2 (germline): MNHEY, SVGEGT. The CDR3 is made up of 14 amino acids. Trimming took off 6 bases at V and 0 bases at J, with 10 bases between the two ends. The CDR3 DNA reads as TGTGCCAGCAGGTGGTCGATTAGCACAGATACGCAGTATTTT. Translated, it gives CASRWSISTDTQYF.

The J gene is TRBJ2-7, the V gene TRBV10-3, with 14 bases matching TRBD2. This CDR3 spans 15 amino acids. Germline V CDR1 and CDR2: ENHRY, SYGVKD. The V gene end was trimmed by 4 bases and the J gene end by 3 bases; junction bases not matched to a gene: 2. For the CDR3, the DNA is TGTGCCATCAGTGGGGGGACTAGCGGGGGCTACGAGCAGTACTTC. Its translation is CAISGGTSGGYEQYF.

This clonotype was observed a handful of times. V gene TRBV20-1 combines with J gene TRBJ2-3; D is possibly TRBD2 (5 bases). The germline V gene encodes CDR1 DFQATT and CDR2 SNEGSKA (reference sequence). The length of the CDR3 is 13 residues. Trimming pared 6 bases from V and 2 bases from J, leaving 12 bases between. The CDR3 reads CSALSGNTDTQYF. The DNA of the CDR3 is TGCAGTGCCCTTTCCGGGAACACAGATACGCAGTATTTT.